These 25 T cell receptor beta chains share one sample of origin, sequenced in a study of human T cells and chemical hapten exposure. The time point was: pre-sensitization, week 0. Treatment meaning: therapeutic diphenylcyclopropenone sensitization with weekly scalp DPC. TCRdb redid the calling of the RACE reads with MiXCR, one entry per CDR3 protein. The table includes roughly 380,000 distinct CDR3 sequences, about 5.1% detected once. The specimen comprised whole blood, sampled in connection with sensitization to the hapten diphenylcyclopropenone (DPC). The origin of the receptors is a woman aged 45-65 years with alopecia areata. Some clones in this sample may be carry-over from other donors' samples.

The V call is TRBV30, the J call TRBJ2-2; weak D call: TRBD1 (6 bases). CDR1 GTSNPN and CDR2 SVGIG come from the germline V gene (reference sequence). The CDR3 has 13 residues. V lost 0 bases to trimming and J lost 6 bases, with 8 bases between them. CDR3 protein: CAWSVSGAGELFF. The CDR3 coding sequence is TGTGCCTGGAGTGTGTCAGGGGCCGGGGAGCTGTTTTTT.

This clonotype was detected many times. Written as DNA, the CDR3 is TGCAGCGTTGGGGCAGGGGAAGTAAGTGAGCAGTTCTTC. It encodes CSVGAGEVSEQFF. The chain links TRBV29-1 to TRBJ2-1; the D gene is possibly TRBD1 (6 bases). The V end was cut by 4 bases, the J end by 9 bases, with 16 bases between. CDR3 length: 13 amino acids. CDR1 and CDR2 (germline): SQVTM, ANQGSEA.

Many counts were recorded for this clonotype. The chain uses TRBV5-1 and TRBJ1-1; 7 bases match TRBD1. This CDR3 is 14 amino acids long. Germline V gene data show CDR1 as SGHRS and CDR2 as YFSETQ. J was trimmed by 6 bases and V by 0 bases; bases with no gene match: 5. The CDR3 reads CASSLGQGISEAFF. CDR3 DNA: TGCGCCAGCAGCTTGGGACAGGGTATCTCTGAAGCTTTCTTT.

This clonotype was counted only a few times. This chain connects TRBV19 to TRBJ2-4; D perhaps matches TRBD1 (6 bases). V shed 5 bases and J shed 1 base, with 15 bases lying between them. This CDR3 contains 16 residues. CDR1 is LNHDA and CDR2 is SQIVND in the germline V gene (reference sequence). The CDR3 spells CASSVQGRAAKNIQYF. The CDR3 nucleotides are TGTGCCAGTAGTGTACAGGGAAGGGCGGCCAAAAACATTCAGTACTTC.

This clonotype was counted only a few times. The rearrangement joins TRBV20-1 to TRBJ1-4, with D possibly matching TRBD1 (5 bases). Germline-derived CDR1 and CDR2 are DFQATT and SNEGSKA (reference sequence). The germline V and J ends were trimmed by 6 bases and 4 bases, with 9 bases remaining between them. This CDR3 comprises 12 residues. CDR3 DNA sequence: TGCAGTGCCCGGGGCCTTAATGAAAAACTGTTTTTT. Translation gives CSARGLNEKLFF.

This clonotype came up a few times. V and J are TRBV7-6 and TRBJ1-3, with D possibly matching TRBD1 (5 bases). V was cut by 4 bases and J by 4 bases, with 20 bases left in between. CDR3 length: 17 amino acids. The germline V gene encodes CDR1 SGHVS and CDR2 FNYEAQ. CDR3 sequence: CASSSLAGSIAGNTIYF. The CDR3 DNA reads TGTGCCAGCAGCTCCTTGGCAGGGAGCATTGCGGGAAACACCATATATTTT.

This clonotype was counted at least ten times. V and J are TRBV4-2 and TRBJ2-5; D is perhaps TRBD1 or TRBD2 (5 bases each). CDR3 length: 15 residues. Germline V gene sequence: CDR1 LGHNA, CDR2 YNFKEQ. Trimming took off 4 bases at V and 0 bases at J, with 12 bases between the two ends. Here the CDR3 reads CASSPQLGHQETQYF. The DNA of the CDR3 is TGTGCCAGCAGCCCGCAACTGGGACACCAAGAGACCCAGTACTTC.

This chain joins TRBV5-1 and TRBJ2-7; TRBD1 matches at 7 bases. This CDR3 region has 15 residues. Germline V lookup: CDR1 SGHRS, CDR2 YFSETQ. V was pared by 0 bases and J by 7 bases, with 10 bases of the junction left unmatched. CDR3 DNA: TGCGCCAGCAGCTTGGCTTTCAGGGGGACCGGGGAGCAGTACTTC. Amino acid sequence: CASSLAFRGTGEQYF.

This clonotype was counted many times. At one of its ends the junction is not consistent with the germline gene, which may arise from a read error. The chain couples TRBV12-3 or TRBV12-4 to TRBJ1-2; the D gene is possibly TRBD1 (5 bases). The CDR3 has 12 residues. The CDR3 loop is CASRLGDYGYTF. The CDR3 DNA sequence: TGTGCCAGCAGGTTAGGGGACTATGGCTACACCTTC.

The rearrangement joins TRBV9 to TRBJ2-3; 10 bases are a match to TRBD2. The CDR3 is made up of 16 amino acids. Germline-derived CDR1 and CDR2 are SGDLS and YYNGEE. After removal of 3 bases from V and 2 bases from J, the junction contained 6 bases not matched to a gene. The DNA of the CDR3 is TGTGCCAGCAGCGCGATAGCGGGGGGCCTCACAGATACGCAGTATTTT. Translated: CASSAIAGGLTDTQYF.

Many counts were recorded for this clonotype. The chain couples TRBV6-6 to TRBJ2-3; 8 bases line up with TRBD2. Germline V gives CDR1 MNHNY, CDR2 SVGAGI (reference sequence). This CDR3 region has 15 residues. Trimming at V came to 0 bases and at J to 4 bases, leaving 3 bases not matched to a gene. CDR3 residues: CASSYSGLEADTQYF. The CDR3 coding sequence is TGTGCCAGCAGTTACTCGGGACTAGAAGCAGATACGCAGTATTTT.

The sample holds a few counts of this clonotype. The V gene is TRBV3-1, the J gene TRBJ2-7, with D maybe TRBD2 (5 bases). The V end was cut by 4 bases, the J end by 7 bases, with 17 bases between. Germline V gives CDR1 LGHDT, CDR2 YNNKEL (reference sequence). The CDR3 is 14 amino acids. The CDR3 DNA is TGTGCCAGCAGCCCCCCCGGTAATGGGAGAGAGCAGTACTTC. Its translation is CASSPPGNGREQYF.

The chain recombines TRBV15 with TRBJ2-7; TRBD1 might be the D (6 bases). The CDR3 runs to 13 residues. Germline CDR1 reads LNHNV; CDR2 reads YYDKDF (reference sequence). The V end lost 4 bases, the J end lost 3 bases, and 10 bases lay between the germline ends. In DNA form, the CDR3 reads TGTGCCACCAGCACAGGGGACCTCTACGAGCAGTACTTC. As protein: CATSTGDLYEQYF.

This clonotype came up many times. J is TRBJ1-1 and V is TRBV7-8; D remains ambiguous. CDR1 and CDR2 (germline): SGHVS, FQNEAQ. This CDR3 spans 15 amino acids. V was clipped by 1 base and J by 5 bases, with 14 bases between them. In nucleotides, the CDR3 is TGTGCCAGCAGCTTAGGACCCTCTCTTGGGACTGAAGCTTTCTTT. Amino acids: CASSLGPSLGTEAFF.

The table lists this clonotype with many counts. V gene TRBV6-5 combines with J gene TRBJ2-1, with 11 bases that match TRBD2. V lost 0 bases, J lost 5 bases, and 3 bases stayed unmatched. The length of the CDR3 is 16 residues. CDR1 is MNHEY, CDR2 SVGAGI, per germline. The CDR3 sequence: CASSYSTSGANNEQFF. The CDR3 DNA reads TGTGCCAGCAGTTACTCGACTAGCGGGGCCAACAATGAGCAGTTCTTC.

This clonotype appeared a few times. The chain has TRBV11-2 and TRBJ1-1; TRBD1 is a possible D gene (5 bases). V dropped 5 bases and J dropped 6 bases, with 16 bases sitting between them. The CDR3 spans 14 residues. Germline V gives CDR1 SGHAT, CDR2 FQNNGV. CDR3 loop: CASSLGPPGAEAFF. CDR3 DNA sequence: TGTGCCAGCAGCCTGGGCCCCCCGGGGGCTGAAGCTTTCTTT.

The chain uses TRBV7-2 and TRBJ1-6, with a weak D call TRBD1 (5 bases). Trimming shortened V by 1 base and J by 0 bases, and 16 bases separated the two germline ends. From germline, CDR1 is SGHTA and CDR2 FQGNSA. CDR3 size: 19 residues. The CDR3 DNA is TGTGCCAGCAGCTTAGAGGCAGCTCGGGGGAGCTCCTATAATTCACCCCTCCACTTT. It yields the protein CASSLEAARGSSYNSPLHF.

This clonotype was picked up many times. The rearrangement joins TRBV2 to TRBJ1-1; D is undetermined. Trimming removed 4 bases at V and 1 base at J, with 13 bases between. The CDR3 has 15 amino acids. Germline assignment: CDR1 SNHLY and CDR2 FYNNEI. CDR3 amino acids: CASSVSQTGNTEAFF. The CDR3 DNA reads as TGTGCCAGCAGTGTTTCTCAAACGGGGAACACTGAAGCTTTCTTT. The full variable domain, its missing parts supplied by reference TRBV2 and TRBJ1-1, is EPEVTQTPSHQVTQMGQEVILRCVPISNHLYFYWYRQILGQKVEFLVSFYNNEISEKSEIFDDQFSVERPDGSNFTLKIRSTKLEDSAMYFCASSVSQTGNTEAFFGQGTRLTVV.

This sequence joins TRBV5-1 and TRBJ1-4; D remains unclear. V was shortened by 3 bases and J by 6 bases, with 12 bases between the two germline ends. This CDR3 spans 14 amino acids. The germline V gene encodes CDR1 SGHRS and CDR2 YFSETQ. The CDR3 region has the DNA TGCGCCAGCAGCTCAGGACGACGGGATGAAAAACTGTTTTTT. It encodes CASSSGRRDEKLFF.

This chain connects TRBV29-1 to TRBJ1-1; D uncertain. The CDR3 extends over 12 amino acids. The germline CDR1 and CDR2 sequences are SQVTM and ANQGSEA. V gave up 5 bases and J gave up 1 base, with 8 bases separating them. The CDR3 DNA follows: TGCAGCGTTTCCGAACGGAACACTGAAGCTTTCTTT. Translated: CSVSERNTEAFF. Full variable domain (missing parts from reference TRBV29-1 and TRBJ1-1): SAVISQKPSRDICQRGTSLTIQCQVDSQVTMMFWYRQQPGQSLTLIATANQGSEATYESGFVIDKFPISRPNLTFSTLTVSNMSPEDSSIYLCSVSERNTEAFFGQGTRLTVV.

This clonotype was observed a handful of times. The V and J genes are TRBV7-2 and TRBJ2-7; no definite D call. The CDR3 covers 13 residues. Germline loops: CDR1 SGHTA, CDR2 FQGNSA. V was shortened by 5 bases and J by 5 bases, with 13 bases between the two germline ends. DNA of the CDR3: TGTGCCAGCAGCCCGTCAGGCGACCACGAGCAGTACTTC. It yields the protein CASSPSGDHEQYF.

This clonotype was seen a few times. The chain combines TRBV20-1 with TRBJ1-6; a possible D gene is TRBD1 (5 bases). Trimming left V 2 bases short and J 6 bases short, with 11 bases between. This CDR3 has 14 residues. CDR1 is DFQATT, CDR2 SNEGSKA, per germline (reference sequence). This CDR3 is CSARPGGVNSPLHF. DNA for the CDR3: TGCAGTGCTAGACCGGGGGGGGTTAATTCACCCCTCCACTTT.

In this sample, this clonotype turned up many times. V and J are TRBV12-3 or TRBV12-4 and TRBJ2-1, with 8 bases that match TRBD1. The CDR3 is made up of 15 amino acids. V shed 3 bases and J 7 bases; nucleotides not matched to a gene: 8. CDR3 loop: CASSFGQGAGNEQFF. The DNA of the CDR3 is TGTGCCAGCAGTTTCGGGCAGGGGGCCGGGAATGAGCAGTTCTTC.

This clonotype was seen more than once but under ten times. The rearrangement uses TRBV7-2 and TRBJ1-3; tentatively, D is TRBD1 (5 bases). V lost 5 bases and J lost 0, with 20 bases in between. This CDR3 comprises 18 residues. Germline V gives CDR1 SGHTA, CDR2 FQGNSA. The CDR3 coding sequence is TGTGCCAGCAGCCCTTATTGGGACTTCTTCTCCTCTGGAAACACCATATATTTT. It is translated as CASSPYWDFFSSGNTIYF. The variable domain in full, with the rest retrieved from reference TRBV7-2 and TRBJ1-3, is GAGVSQSPSNKVTEKGKDVELRCDPISGHTALYWYRQSLGQGLEFLIYFQGNSAPDKSGLPSDRFSAERTGGSVSTLTIQRTQQEDSAVYLCASSPYWDFFSSGNTIYFGEGSWLTVV.

This clonotype was observed many times. The chain links TRBV3-1 to TRBJ2-5, with 8 positions matching TRBD2. Germline V gene lookup returns CDR1 LGHDT and CDR2 YNNKEL (reference sequence). There are 13 residues in the CDR3. V shed 1 base and J 9 bases; nucleotides not matched to a gene: 4. Here the CDR3 DNA reads TGTGCCAGCAGCCAAGTCGGGGGGGGAGCCCAGTACTTC. Protein sequence: CASSQVGGGAQYF.